This T cell receptor beta chain was sequenced for a study of blood T cell repertoires in COVID-19. The method was immunoSEQ multiplex PCR; TCRdb's version includes in-frame clones alone and lacks a portion of them. The data contain under 250,000 clones, roughly nine tenths of them singletons. The V gene's germline CDR1 is SEHNR and CDR2 FQNEAQ (reference sequence). V shed 5 bases and J 7 bases; nucleotides not matched to a gene: 7. The CDR3 is made up of 13 amino acids. This TCR was sampled from a woman in her thirties with acute COVID-19. This chain links TRBV7-9 with TRBJ2-7; TRBD2 matches 8 bases. The sequenced sample consisted of PBMCs or T cells enriched from blood (not recorded which). CDR3 in amino acids: CASSGGGSREQYF. The CDR3 DNA is TGTGCCAGCAGCGGCGGGGGGTCACGGGAGCAGTACTTC. Full variable domain (missing parts from reference TRBV7-9 and TRBJ2-7): DTGVSQNPRHKITKRGQNVTFRCDPISEHNRLYWYRQTLGQGPEFLTYFQNEAQLEKSRLLSDRFSAERPKGSFSTLEIQRTEQGDSAMYLCASSGGGSREQYFGPGTRLTVT.